The clone carrying this TCR beta chain was detected many times. Sequencing used immunoSEQ multiplex PCR; TCRdb keeps in-frame clones, though not all of them. The sample shows some 130,000 clones, roughly 78% of them seen only once. The CDR3 sequence is 12 residues long. Trimming shortened V by 5 bases and J by 5 bases, and 6 bases separated the two germline ends. Germline loops: CDR1 MDHEN, CDR2 SYDVKM. This sample was included in a study of blood T cell repertoires in COVID-19. The chain links TRBV28 to TRBJ1-4; D ambiguous. This sequence was found in a woman between 45 and 60 years old who had recovered from COVID-19. Material: PBMCs or T cells enriched from blood (not recorded which). Written as DNA, the CDR3 is TGTGCCAGCAGTCAGCGAAATGAAAAACTGTTTTTT. It codes for CASSQRNEKLFF.